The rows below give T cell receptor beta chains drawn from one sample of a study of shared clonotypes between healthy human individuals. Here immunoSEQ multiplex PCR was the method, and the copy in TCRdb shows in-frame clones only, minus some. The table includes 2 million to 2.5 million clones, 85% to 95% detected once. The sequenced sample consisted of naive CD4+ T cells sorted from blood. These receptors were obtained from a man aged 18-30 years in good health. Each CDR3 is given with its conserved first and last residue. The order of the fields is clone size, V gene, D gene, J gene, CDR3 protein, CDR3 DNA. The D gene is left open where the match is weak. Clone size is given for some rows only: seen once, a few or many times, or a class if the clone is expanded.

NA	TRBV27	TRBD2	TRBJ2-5	CASSPFLAGARETQYF	TGTGCCAGCAGTCCCTTCCTAGCGGGAGCAAGAGAGACCCAGTACTTC
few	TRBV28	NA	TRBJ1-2	CASSSEDRRYSYGYTF	TGTGCCAGCAGTTCCGAGGACAGACGGTATAGCTATGGCTACACCTTC
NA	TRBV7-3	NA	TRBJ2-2	CASSLGGAGELFF	TGTGCCAGCAGCTTAGGGGGTGCCGGGGAGCTGTTTTTT
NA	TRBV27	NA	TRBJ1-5	CASSPGRERQPQHF	TGTGCCAGCAGTCCGGGTAGGGAGAGGCAGCCCCAGCATTTT
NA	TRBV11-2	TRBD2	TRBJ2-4	CASSLAGGPVNIQYF	TGTGCCAGCAGCTTAGCGGGGGGGCCTGTTAACATTCAGTACTTC
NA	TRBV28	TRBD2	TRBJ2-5	CASSFSGGAGETQYF	TGTGCCAGCAGTTTTAGCGGGGGGGCTGGAGAGACCCAGTACTTC
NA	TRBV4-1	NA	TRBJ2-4	CASRLTASNIQYF	TGCGCCAGCAGGCTGACAGCCTCAAACATTCAGTACTTC
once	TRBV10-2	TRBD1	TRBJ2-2	CASSVTSAGGDTGELFF	TGCGCCAGCAGTGTTACCTCTGCAGGGGGAGACACCGGGGAGCTGTTTTTT
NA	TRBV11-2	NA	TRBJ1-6	CASSLELGSSYNSPLHF	TGTGCCAGCAGCTTAGAGCTGGGCAGTAGTTATAATTCACCCCTCCACTTT
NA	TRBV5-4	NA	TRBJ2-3	CASSSVATSTDTQYF	TGTGCCAGCAGCTCTGTAGCGACTAGCACAGATACGCAGTATTTT
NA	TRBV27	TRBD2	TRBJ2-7	CASSLALAGIYEQYF	TGTGCCAGCAGTTTAGCGCTAGCGGGTATATACGAGCAGTACTTC
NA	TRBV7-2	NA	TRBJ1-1	CASSLHLTRGDTEAFF	TGTGCCAGCAGCTTGCACTTAACGCGCGGGGACACTGAAGCTTTCTTT
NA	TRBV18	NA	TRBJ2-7	CASSPLGTSTTWQYF	TGTGCCAGCTCACCACTGGGGACCTCTACCACGTGGCAGTACTTC
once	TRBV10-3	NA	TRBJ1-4	CAISESQGLNEKLFF	TGTGCCATCAGTGAGTCCCAGGGTCTTAATGAAAAACTGTTTTTT
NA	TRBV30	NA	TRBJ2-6	CAWSQTPQAGANVLTF	TGTGCCTGGAGTCAAACCCCACAAGCTGGGGCCAACGTCCTGACTTTC
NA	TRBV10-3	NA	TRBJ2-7	CAIRGTDPYEQYF	TGTGCCATCAGGGGGACTGACCCCTACGAGCAGTACTTC
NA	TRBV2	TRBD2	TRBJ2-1	CASSEQREVYNEQFF	TGTGCCAGCAGTGAACAGCGGGAGGTGTACAATGAGCAGTTCTTC
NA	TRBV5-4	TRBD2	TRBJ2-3	CASSFPAGGSTDTQYF	TGTGCCAGCAGCTTTCCAGCGGGGGGGAGCACAGATACGCAGTATTTT
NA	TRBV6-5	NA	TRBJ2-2	CASSFRLVKDGELFF	TGTGCCAGCAGTTTTAGGCTAGTAAAGGACGGGGAGCTGTTTTTT
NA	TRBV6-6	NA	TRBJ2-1	CATQLTRGGFGLF	TGTGCCACCCAGCTGACGCGTGGCGGGTTTGGGCTCTTC
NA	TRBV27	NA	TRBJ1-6	CASSPRHDSPLHF	TGTGCCAGCAGTCCGCGCCATGATTCACCCCTCCACTTT
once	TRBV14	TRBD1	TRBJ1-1	CASSPNRGGTEAFF	TGTGCCAGCAGCCCGAACAGGGGAGGGACTGAAGCTTTCTTT
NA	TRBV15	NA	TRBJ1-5	CATSNSNQPQHF	TGTGCCACCAGCAATTCGAATCAGCCCCAGCATTTT
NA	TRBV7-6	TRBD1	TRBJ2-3	CASSLGQATDTQYF	TGTGCCAGCAGCCTTGGACAGGCCACAGATACGCAGTATTTT
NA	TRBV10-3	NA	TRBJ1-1	CAISSDRNTEAFF	TGTGCCATCAGTTCAGACAGGAACACTGAAGCTTTCTTT
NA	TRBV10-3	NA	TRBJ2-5	CATRGQSYQETQYF	TGTGCCACCAGGGGACAATCGTACCAAGAGACCCAGTACTTC
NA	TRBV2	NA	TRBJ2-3	CASSVDSTDTQYF	TGTGCCAGCAGCGTCGACAGCACAGATACGCAGTATTTT
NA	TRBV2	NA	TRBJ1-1	CASSVEAPRTEAFF	TGTGCCAGCAGTGTCGAGGCTCCACGAACTGAAGCTTTCTTT
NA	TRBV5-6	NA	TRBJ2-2	CASSREITGELFF	TGTGCCAGCAGCAGAGAAATAACCGGGGAGCTGTTTTTT
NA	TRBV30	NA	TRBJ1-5	CACQTAGGQPQHF	TGTGCCTGCCAGACAGCAGGAGGTCAGCCCCAGCATTTT
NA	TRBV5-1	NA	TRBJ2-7	CASTTDPLRTDYEQYF	TGCGCCAGCACCACGGACCCGCTCCGGACAGACTACGAGCAGTACTTC
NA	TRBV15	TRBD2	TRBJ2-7	CATSRGEGGTYEQYF	TGTGCCACCAGCAGAGGGGAGGGCGGCACCTACGAGCAGTACTTC